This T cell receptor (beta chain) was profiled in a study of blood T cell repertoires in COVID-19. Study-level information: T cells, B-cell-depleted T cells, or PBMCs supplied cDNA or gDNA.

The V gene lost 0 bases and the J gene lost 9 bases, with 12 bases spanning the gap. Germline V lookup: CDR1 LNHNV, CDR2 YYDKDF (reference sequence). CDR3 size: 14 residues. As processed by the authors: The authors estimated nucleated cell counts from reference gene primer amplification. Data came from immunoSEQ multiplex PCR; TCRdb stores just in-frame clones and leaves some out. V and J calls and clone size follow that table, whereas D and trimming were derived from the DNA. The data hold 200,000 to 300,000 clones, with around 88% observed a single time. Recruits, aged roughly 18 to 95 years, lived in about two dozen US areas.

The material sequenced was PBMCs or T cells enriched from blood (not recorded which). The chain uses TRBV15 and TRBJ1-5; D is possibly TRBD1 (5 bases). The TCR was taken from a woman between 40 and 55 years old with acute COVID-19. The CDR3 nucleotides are TGTGCCACCAGCAGAGATCCGGGGGGTGGGCCCCAGCATTTT. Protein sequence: CATSRDPGGGPQHF.